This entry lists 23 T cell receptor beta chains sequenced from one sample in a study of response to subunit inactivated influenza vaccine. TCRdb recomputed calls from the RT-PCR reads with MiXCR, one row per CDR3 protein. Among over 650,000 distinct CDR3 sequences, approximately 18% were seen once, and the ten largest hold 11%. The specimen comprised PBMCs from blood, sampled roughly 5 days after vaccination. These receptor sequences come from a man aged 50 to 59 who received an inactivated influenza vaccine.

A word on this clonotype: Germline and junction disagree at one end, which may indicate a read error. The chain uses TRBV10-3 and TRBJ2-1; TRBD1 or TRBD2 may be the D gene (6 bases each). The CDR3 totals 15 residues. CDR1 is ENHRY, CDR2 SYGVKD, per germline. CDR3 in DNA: TGTGCCATCAGCGGAGGGGGGACCTCCTATAATGAGCAGTTCTTC. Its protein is CAISGGGTSYNEQFF.

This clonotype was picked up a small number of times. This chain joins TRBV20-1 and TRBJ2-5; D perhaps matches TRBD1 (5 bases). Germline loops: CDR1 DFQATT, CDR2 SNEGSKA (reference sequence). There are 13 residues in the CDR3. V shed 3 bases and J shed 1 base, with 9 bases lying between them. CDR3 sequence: CSASTGSQETQYF. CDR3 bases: TGCAGTGCTAGTACAGGTTCCCAAGAGACCCAGTACTTC.

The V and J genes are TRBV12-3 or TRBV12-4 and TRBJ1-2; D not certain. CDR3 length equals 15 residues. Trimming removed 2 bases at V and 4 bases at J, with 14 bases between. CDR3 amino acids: CASSLNFPGIYGYTF. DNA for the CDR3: TGTGCCAGCAGTTTAAATTTCCCCGGGATCTATGGCTACACCTTC.

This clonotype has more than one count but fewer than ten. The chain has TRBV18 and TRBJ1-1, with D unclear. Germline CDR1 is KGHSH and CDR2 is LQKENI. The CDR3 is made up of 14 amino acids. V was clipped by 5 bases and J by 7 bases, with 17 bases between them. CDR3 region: CASSGAGVFIEAFF. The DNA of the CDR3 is TGTGCCAGCTCAGGAGCAGGCGTTTTTATTGAAGCTTTCTTT.

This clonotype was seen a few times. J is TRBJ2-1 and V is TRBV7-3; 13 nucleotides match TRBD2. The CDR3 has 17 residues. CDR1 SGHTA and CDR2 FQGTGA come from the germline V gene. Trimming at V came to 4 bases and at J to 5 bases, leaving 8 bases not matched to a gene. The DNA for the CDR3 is TGTGCCAGCAGCTCCGCCCGACTAGCGGGGGGAAACAATGAGCAGTTCTTC. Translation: CASSSARLAGGNNEQFF.

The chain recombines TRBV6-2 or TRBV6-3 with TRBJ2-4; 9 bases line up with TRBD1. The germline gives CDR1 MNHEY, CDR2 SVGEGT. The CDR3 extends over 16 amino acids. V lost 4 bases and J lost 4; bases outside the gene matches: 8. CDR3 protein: CASSSSPGTGKNIQYF. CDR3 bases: TGTGCCAGCAGTTCCAGCCCCGGGACAGGGAAAAACATTCAGTACTTC.

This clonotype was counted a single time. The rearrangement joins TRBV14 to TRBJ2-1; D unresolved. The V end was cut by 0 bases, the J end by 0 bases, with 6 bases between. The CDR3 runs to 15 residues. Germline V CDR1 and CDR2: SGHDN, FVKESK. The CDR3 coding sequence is TGTGCCAGCAGCCAAGATCTGTACTCCTACAATGAGCAGTTCTTC. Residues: CASSQDLYSYNEQFF. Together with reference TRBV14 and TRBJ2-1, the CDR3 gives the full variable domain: EAGVTQFPSHSVIEKGQTVTLRCDPISGHDNLYWYRRVMGKEIKFLLHFVKESKQDESGMPNNRFLAERTGGTYSTLKVQPAELEDSGVYFCASSQDLYSYNEQFFGPGTRLTVL.

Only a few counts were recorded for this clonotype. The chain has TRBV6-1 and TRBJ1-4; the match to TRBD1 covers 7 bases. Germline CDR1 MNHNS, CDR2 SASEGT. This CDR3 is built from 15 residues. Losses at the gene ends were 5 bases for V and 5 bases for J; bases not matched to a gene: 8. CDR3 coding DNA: TGTGCCAGCAGTCTAACCGGGACAGAGAATGAAAAACTGTTTTTT. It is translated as CASSLTGTENEKLFF.

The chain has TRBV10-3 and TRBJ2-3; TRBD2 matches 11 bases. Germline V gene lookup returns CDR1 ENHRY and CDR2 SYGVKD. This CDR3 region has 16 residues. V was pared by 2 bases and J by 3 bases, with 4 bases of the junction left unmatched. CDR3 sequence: CAISEGLAGGTDTQYF. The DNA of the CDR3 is TGTGCCATCAGTGAGGGTCTAGCGGGAGGAACAGATACGCAGTATTTT.

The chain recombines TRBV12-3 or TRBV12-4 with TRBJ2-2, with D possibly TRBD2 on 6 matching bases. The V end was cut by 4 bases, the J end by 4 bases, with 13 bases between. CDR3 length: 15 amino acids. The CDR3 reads CASSSLAAITGELFF. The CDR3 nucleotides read TGTGCCAGCAGTTCACTAGCTGCCATCACCGGGGAGCTGTTTTTT.

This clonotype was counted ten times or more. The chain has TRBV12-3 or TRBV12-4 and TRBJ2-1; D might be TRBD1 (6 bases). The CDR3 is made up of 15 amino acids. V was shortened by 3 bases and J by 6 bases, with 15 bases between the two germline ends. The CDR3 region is CASSFGLRGPNEQFF. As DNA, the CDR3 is TGTGCCAGCAGTTTTGGCCTCAGGGGACCCAATGAGCAGTTCTTC.

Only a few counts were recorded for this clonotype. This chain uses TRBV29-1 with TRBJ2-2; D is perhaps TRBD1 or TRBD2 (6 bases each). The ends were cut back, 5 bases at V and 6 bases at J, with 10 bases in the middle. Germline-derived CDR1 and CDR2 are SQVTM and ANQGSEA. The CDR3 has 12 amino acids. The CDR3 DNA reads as TGCAGCGTTCTAAGGGGGGCCGGGGAGCTGTTTTTT. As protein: CSVLRGAGELFF.

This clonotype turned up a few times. CDR3 nucleotide sequence: TGTGCCAGCATCAGCGGGGGGCCCAGCACAGATACGCAGTATTTT. This sequence encodes CASISGGPSTDTQYF. V usage is TRBV6-2 or TRBV6-3 and J usage is TRBJ2-3, with 9 bases identical to TRBD2. V gave up 7 bases and J gave up 0 bases; unmatched junction bases: 5. CDR1 is MNHEY and CDR2 is SVGEGT in the germline V gene. The CDR3 is 15 amino acids.

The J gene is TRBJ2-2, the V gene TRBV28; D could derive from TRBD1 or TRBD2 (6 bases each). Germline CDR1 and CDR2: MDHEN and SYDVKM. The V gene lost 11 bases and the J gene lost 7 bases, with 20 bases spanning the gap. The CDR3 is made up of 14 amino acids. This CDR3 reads CAARGPLEGGELFF. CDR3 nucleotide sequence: TGTGCCGCACGGGGGCCCCTGGAGGGCGGGGAGCTGTTTTTT.

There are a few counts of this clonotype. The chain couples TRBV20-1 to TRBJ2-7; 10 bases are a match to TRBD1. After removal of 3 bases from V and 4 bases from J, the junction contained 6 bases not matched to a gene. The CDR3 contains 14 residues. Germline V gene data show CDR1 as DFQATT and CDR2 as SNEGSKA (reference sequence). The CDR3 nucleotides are TGCAGTGCTAGTACGGACAGGGGGTTTTACGAGCAGTACTTC. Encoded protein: CSASTDRGFYEQYF.

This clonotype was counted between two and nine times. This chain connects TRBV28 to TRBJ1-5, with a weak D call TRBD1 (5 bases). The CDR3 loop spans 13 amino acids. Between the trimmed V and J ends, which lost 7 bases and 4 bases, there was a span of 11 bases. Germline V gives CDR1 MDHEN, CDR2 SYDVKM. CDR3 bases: TGTGCCAGCATCGGGGGATATAATCAGCCCCAGCATTTT. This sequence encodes CASIGGYNQPQHF.

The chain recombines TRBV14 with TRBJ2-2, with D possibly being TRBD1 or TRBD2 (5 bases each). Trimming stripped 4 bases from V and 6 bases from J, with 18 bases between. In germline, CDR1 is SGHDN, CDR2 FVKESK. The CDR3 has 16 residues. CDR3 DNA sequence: TGTGCCAGCAGCCCGTTGGGGGTCTTTCCGGCCGGGGAGCTGTTTTTT. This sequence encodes CASSPLGVFPAGELFF.

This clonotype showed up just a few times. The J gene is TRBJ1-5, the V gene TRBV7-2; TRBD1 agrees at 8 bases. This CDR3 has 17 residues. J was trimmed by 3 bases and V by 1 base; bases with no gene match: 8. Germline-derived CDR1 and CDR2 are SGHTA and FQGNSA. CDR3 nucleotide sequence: TGTGCCAGCAGCTTAGGGGACCGGACAGGGATCAATCAGCCCCAGCATTTT. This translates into CASSLGDRTGINQPQHF.

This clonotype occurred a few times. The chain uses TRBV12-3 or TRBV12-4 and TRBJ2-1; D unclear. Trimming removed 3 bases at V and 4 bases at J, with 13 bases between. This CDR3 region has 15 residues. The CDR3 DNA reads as TGTGCCAGCAGTTTGCCAACCTTTGGTTACAATGAGCAGTTCTTC. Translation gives CASSLPTFGYNEQFF.

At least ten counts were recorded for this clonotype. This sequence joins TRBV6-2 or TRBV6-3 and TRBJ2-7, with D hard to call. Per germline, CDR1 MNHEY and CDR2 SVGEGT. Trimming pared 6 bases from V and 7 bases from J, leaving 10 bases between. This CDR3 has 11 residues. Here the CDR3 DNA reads TGTGCCAGCAGCTACCCTGAGGAGCAGTACTTC. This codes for CASSYPEEQYF.

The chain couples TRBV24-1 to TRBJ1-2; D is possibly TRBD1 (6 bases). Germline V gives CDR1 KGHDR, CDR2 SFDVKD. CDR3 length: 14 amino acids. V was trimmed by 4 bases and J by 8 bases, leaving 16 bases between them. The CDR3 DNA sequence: TGTGCCACCAGTGAATCATCCGGGGGGCGAGGCTACACCTTC. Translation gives CATSESSGGRGYTF.

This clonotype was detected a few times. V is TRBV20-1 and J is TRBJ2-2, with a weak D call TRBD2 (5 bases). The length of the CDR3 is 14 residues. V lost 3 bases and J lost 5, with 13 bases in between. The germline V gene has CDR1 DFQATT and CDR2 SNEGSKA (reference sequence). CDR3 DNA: TGCAGTGCTAGGGCGGGTGGGCAGACCGGGGAGCTGTTTTTT. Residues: CSARAGGQTGELFF.

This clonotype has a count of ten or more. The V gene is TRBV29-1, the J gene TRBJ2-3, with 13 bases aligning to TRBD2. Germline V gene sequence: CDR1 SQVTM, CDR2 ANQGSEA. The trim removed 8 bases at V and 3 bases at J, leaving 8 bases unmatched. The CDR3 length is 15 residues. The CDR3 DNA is TGCAGCTTCCGCCGGACTAGCGGGAGAACAGATACGCAGTATTTT. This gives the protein CSFRRTSGRTDTQYF.